This T cell receptor beta chain was documented in a study of cytomegalovirus exposure and HLA in healthy donors. Study-wide findings and caveats: Sequencing artifact likely explains a cluster of highly shared sequence variants. Further analysis, carried out later, found HLA-associated TCR beta chains more clonally expanded than equally common other chains. Later, TCR association rates were found to vary by HLA locus, highest for DRB1 and lowest for HLA-C. With later analysis, a missense DCLRE1C variant became linked to TCR beta V- and J-gene trimming.

Concerning this clone: The antigen is not known.

The CDR3 totals 16 residues. Per the germline V gene, CDR1 is LGHNT and CDR2 is FRNRAP. Trimming took off 2 bases at V and 4 bases at J, with 17 bases between the two ends. In the PCR, 60 Vbeta and 13 Jbeta primers were used. The repertoire was sequenced with immunoSEQ multiplex PCR; TCRdb's copy has only in-frame clones and lacks some. The top ten hold under 8% of the sample, which has 150,000 to 200,000 clones, around 84% seen once. V gene TRBV12-5 combines with J gene TRBJ1-2, with D unresolved. The clonotype originates from a man in his forties or fifties in good health and CMV-seropositive. Input material: PBMCs. In nucleotides, the CDR3 is TGTGCTAGTGGTTTGTATCCCCCTCAAGCGGGCTATGGCTACACCTTC. Amino acids: CASGLYPPQAGYGYTF.